The source of this TCR beta chain is a study of OX40 agonist ivuxolimab in advanced cancers. Study overall: Ivuxolimab was delivered to patients intravenously every 2 weeks at doses spanning 0.01 to 10 mg/kg.

Findings and caveats of the study: Relative to CD4+ cells, CD8+ T cells on average had more expanded clones.

Worth noting for this clone: Antigen specificity is unknown.

Produced via immunoSEQ multiplex PCR; TCRdb's table is partial and in-frame only. Of some 80,000 clones listed, roughly 92% are singletons. The CDR3 contains 13 residues. Germline V CDR1 and CDR2: MNHNY, SVGAGI (reference sequence). The ends lost 6 bases at V and 4 bases at J; junction bases unmatched: 5. The TCR originated in an adult with an advanced solid tumor such as melanoma, head and neck, liver or kidney cancer. This chain uses TRBV6-6 with TRBJ1-2, with 7 positions matching TRBD1. The source was CD4+ or CD8+ T cells sorted from blood, collected in a trial of the OX40 agonist ivuxolimab. The CDR3 DNA reads as TGTGCCAGCAGCAAAGGGGGCAGCTATGGCTACACCTTC. The encoded protein is CASSKGGSYGYTF.